Following are 28 T cell receptor beta chains from one sample sequenced in a study of blood T cell repertoires in COVID-19. This table comes from immunoSEQ multiplex PCR, and its TCRdb copy is limited to in-frame clones, with some not included. The sample gives fewer than 100,000 clones, around nine tenths of which show up once; 15% is in the top ten. Source material: peripheral blood. These receptors originate from a human donor in a cohort sampled during active COVID-19.

The J gene is TRBJ1-2, the V gene TRBV5-8; D is undetermined. Germline lookup yields CDR1 SGHTS and CDR2 YDEGEE. Deletions cut 5 bases from V and 5 bases from J, with 16 bases between. The length of the CDR3 is 14 residues. DNA of the CDR3: TGTGCCAGCAGTTCAAACATCCAGTGGTATGGCTACACCTTC. Translated, it gives CASSSNIQWYGYTF.

This clone was seen only a few times. This chain uses TRBV24-1 with TRBJ2-1; perhaps TRBD2 as D (6 bases). The CDR3 is 16 residues long. Trimming shortened V by 2 bases and J by 5 bases, and 15 bases separated the two germline ends. The germline gives CDR1 KGHDR, CDR2 SFDVKD. CDR3 protein: CATSDSYRGTHNEQFF. CDR3 nucleotide sequence: TGTGCCACCAGTGATTCCTATCGTGGGACTCACAATGAGCAGTTCTTC.

This chain connects TRBV25-1 to TRBJ1-1, with 8 bases identical to TRBD1. Germline V gives CDR1 MGHDK, CDR2 SYGVNS. This CDR3 contains 13 residues. V lost 6 bases to trimming and J lost 7 bases; unmatched junction nucleotides: 7. The CDR3 here is CASSQTGQGEAFF. For the CDR3, the DNA is TGTGCCAGCAGCCAGACAGGACAGGGTGAAGCTTTCTTT. Full variable domain (outside the CDR3, taken from reference TRBV25-1 and TRBJ1-1): EADIYQTPRYLVIGTGKKITLECSQTMGHDKMYWYQQDPGMELHLIHYSYGVNSTEKGDLSSESTVSRIRTEHFPLTLESARPSHTSQYLCASSQTGQGEAFFGQGTRLTVV.

V and J are TRBV6-5 and TRBJ2-5, with a weak D call TRBD1 (7 bases). The length of the CDR3 is 15 residues. CDR1 is MNHEY and CDR2 is SVGAGI in the germline V gene. Trimming removed 7 bases from V and 5 bases from J, with 20 bases in between. For the CDR3, the DNA is TGTGCCAGCACCCGCGGAGGGGGCGGATCTGAGACCCAGTACTTC. It yields the protein CASTRGGGGSETQYF.

The genes are TRBV3-1 (or the pseudogene TRBV3-2) and TRBJ1-1; TRBD1 might be the D (5 bases). Germline CDR1 reads LGHDT; CDR2 reads YNNKEL (reference sequence). V was shortened by 3 bases and J by 0 bases, with 14 bases between the two germline ends. The CDR3 consists of 16 residues. As DNA, the CDR3 is TGTGCCAGCAGCCAGATGAGACAGACCTTGAACACTGAAGCTTTCTTT. Protein: CASSQMRQTLNTEAFF.

This chain connects TRBV18 to TRBJ2-5; 15 positions match TRBD2. The CDR3 length is 20 residues. Germline V gene sequence: CDR1 KGHSH, CDR2 LQKENI. V shed 2 bases and J 2 bases; nucleotides not matched to a gene: 12. The CDR3 spells CASSPIGPGTSGGTQETQYF. Here the CDR3 DNA reads TGTGCCAGCTCACCAATTGGGCCCGGGACTAGCGGGGGGACTCAAGAGACCCAGTACTTC.

Details on this clone: This specimen includes other DNA sequences encoding the same CDR3. This chain connects TRBV10-2 to TRBJ1-1; 8 bases map to TRBD1. CDR1 is WSHSY and CDR2 is SAAADI in the germline V gene. The CDR3 covers 14 residues. Unmatched junction bases numbered 3, after V lost 4 bases and J lost 2 bases. This chain's CDR3 is CASSGAGGNTEAFF. As DNA, the CDR3 is TGCGCCAGCAGTGGGGCAGGGGGCAACACTGAAGCTTTCTTT.

This clone appeared once. The V and J genes are TRBV19 and TRBJ1-3; D gene unclear. The CDR3 spans 13 residues. Trimming took 10 bases from V and 0 from J, leaving 10 bases between them. Per the germline V gene, CDR1 is LNHDA and CDR2 is SQIVND (reference sequence). CDR3 protein: CATKYSSGNTIYF. CDR3 nucleotides: TGTGCCACAAAATACAGCTCTGGAAACACCATATATTTT. The full variable domain, in which reference TRBV19 and TRBJ1-3 provide the parts outside the CDR3, is DGGITQSPKYLFRKEGQNVTLSCEQNLNHDAMYWYRQDPGQGLRLIYYSQIVNDFQKGDIAEGYSVSREKKESFPLTVTSAQKNPTAFYLCATKYSSGNTIYFGEGSWLTVV.

The chain combines TRBV10-3 with TRBJ2-7; TRBD2 matches at 12 bases. V gave up 4 bases and J gave up 3 bases; unmatched junction bases: 1. This CDR3 is 14 amino acids long. Looked up from germline, CDR1 is ENHRY and CDR2 is SYGVKD. CDR3 nucleotide sequence: TGTGCCATCAGTGTGACTAGCGGGAGCTACGAGCAGTACTTC. Its translation: CAISVTSGSYEQYF.

This chain links TRBV11-2 with TRBJ2-5; 11 nucleotides line up with TRBD2. This CDR3 is built from 15 residues. J was trimmed by 10 bases and V by 1 base; bases with no gene match: 8. Germline values: CDR1 SGHAT, CDR2 FQNNGV. The CDR3 loop is CASSLVAGGSPDQYF. The CDR3 region has the DNA TGTGCCAGCAGCTTAGTAGCGGGGGGGAGCCCGGACCAGTACTTC.

The V gene is TRBV19, the J gene TRBJ2-2; tentatively, D is TRBD2 (5 bases). The CDR3 covers 12 residues. V lost 5 bases to trimming and J lost 6 bases, with 7 bases between them. Germline CDR1 is LNHDA and CDR2 is SQIVND (reference sequence). The chain's CDR3 is CASSLLAGELFF. The CDR3 nucleotides read TGTGCCAGTAGTTTACTAGCCGGGGAGCTGTTTTTT.

The rearrangement uses TRBV2 and TRBJ2-7, with 7 nucleotides matching TRBD1. This CDR3 contains 14 residues. The germline CDR1 and CDR2 sequences are SNHLY and FYNNEI. Trimming at V came to 7 bases and at J to 4 bases, leaving 10 bases not matched to a gene. The CDR3 nucleotides read TGTGCCAGCAAGGGTAGGGGGCAATATTACGAGCAGTACTTC. It encodes CASKGRGQYYEQYF. Using reference TRBV2 and TRBJ2-7 for the parts outside the CDR3, the full variable domain is EPEVTQTPSHQVTQMGQEVILRCVPISNHLYFYWYRQILGQKVEFLVSFYNNEISEKSEIFDDQFSVERPDGSNFTLKIRSTKLEDSAMYFCASKGRGQYYEQYFGPGTRLTVT.

The rearrangement joins TRBV7-8 to TRBJ2-7, with 9 nucleotides matching TRBD1. The CDR3 is made up of 15 amino acids. With 4 bases clipped from V and 4 bases from J, the junction kept 8 bases outside the gene matches. CDR1 SGHVS and CDR2 FQNEAQ come from the germline V gene. DNA of the CDR3: TGTGCCAGCAGCTCAACAGGGACAGGGCCGTACGAGCAGTACTTC. It yields the protein CASSSTGTGPYEQYF. Based on the CDR3 plus reference TRBV7-8 and TRBJ2-7, the full variable domain is GAGVSQSPRYKVAKRGQDVALRCDPISGHVSLFWYQQALGQGPEFLTYFQNEAQLDKSGLPSDRFFAERPEGSVSTLKIQRTQQEDSAVYLCASSSTGTGPYEQYFGPGTRLTVT.

The J gene is TRBJ1-5, the V gene TRBV18; D call uncertain. V lost 6 bases, J lost 5 bases, and 11 bases lay in between. This CDR3 has 13 residues. CDR1 and CDR2 (germline): KGHSH, LQKENI. CDR3 sequence reads: CASSGGSDQPQHF. The DNA of the CDR3 is TGTGCCAGCTCGGGAGGGTCTGATCAGCCCCAGCATTTT. Complete variable domain (other parts from reference TRBV18 and TRBJ1-5): NAGVMQNPRHLVRRRGQEARLRCSPMKGHSHVYWYRQLPEEGLKFMVYLQKENIIDESGMPKERFSAEFPKEGPSILRIQQVVRGDSAAYFCASSGGSDQPQHFGDGTRLSIL.

The genes are TRBV5-4 and TRBJ2-1; 7 nucleotides agree with TRBD1. V trimming: 0 bases; J trimming: 6 bases; junction bases outside the gene matches: 12. The CDR3 consists of 17 residues. Germline lookup yields CDR1 SGHNT and CDR2 YYREEE (reference sequence). This chain's CDR3 is CASSLAGLGGPSNEQFF. The CDR3 bases are TGTGCCAGCAGCTTGGCCGGTTTAGGGGGCCCCAGCAATGAGCAGTTCTTC.

The rearrangement joins TRBV2 to TRBJ2-3; 7 bases are a match to TRBD2. The CDR3 totals 12 residues. After removal of 7 bases from V and 7 bases from J, the junction contained 5 bases not matched to a gene. The germline V gene encodes CDR1 SNHLY and CDR2 FYNNEI. The CDR3: CASTREANTQYF. CDR3 in DNA: TGTGCCAGCACTCGGGAGGCAAATACGCAGTATTTT.

The rearrangement uses TRBV27 and TRBJ1-5; a possible D gene is TRBD1 (6 bases). The CDR3 is 16 amino acids. Trimming stripped 0 bases from V and 7 bases from J, with 16 bases between. Looked up from germline, CDR1 is MNHEY and CDR2 is SMNVEV (reference sequence). The CDR3 DNA sequence: TGTGCCAGCAGTTTATCGAGTAGGGGGACGGACCAGCCCCAGCATTTT. Protein sequence: CASSLSSRGTDQPQHF.

The chain carries TRBV27 and TRBJ2-2; 9 nucleotides line up with TRBD2. V lost 5 bases, J lost 0 bases, and 10 bases stayed unmatched. There are 18 residues in the CDR3. Germline lookup yields CDR1 MNHEY and CDR2 SMNVEV (reference sequence). The CDR3: CASSMTVTSGTNTGELFF. The CDR3, as DNA: TGTGCCAGCAGTATGACCGTGACTAGCGGCACGAACACCGGGGAGCTGTTTTTT.

The V call is TRBV9, the J call TRBJ1-1, with TRBD1 as a possible D gene (5 bases). The ends were cut back, 6 bases at V and 5 bases at J, with 14 bases in the middle. The germline CDR1 and CDR2 sequences are SGDLS and YYNGEE. The CDR3 covers 13 residues. CDR3 loop: CASNLGGETEAFF. The DNA of the CDR3 is TGTGCCAGCAACCTCGGGGGAGAAACTGAAGCTTTCTTT.

The chain uses TRBV5-6 and TRBJ2-7; D gene unclear. Germline values: CDR1 SGHDT, CDR2 YYEEEE. This CDR3 is built from 13 residues. Deletions cut 4 bases from V and 6 bases from J, with 14 bases between. The CDR3 coding sequence is TGTGCCAGCAGCCTACCCACCGTTTCCGAGCAGTACTTC. Protein product: CASSLPTVSEQYF.

The V and J genes are TRBV4-1 and TRBJ1-2, with a weak D call TRBD1 (6 bases). Deletions cut 0 bases from V and 0 bases from J, with 11 bases between. Germline CDR1 is MGHRA and CDR2 is YSYEKL. This CDR3 is 16 amino acids long. The CDR3 nucleotides are TGCGCCAGCAGCCAAGAAACGACAGGAACTAACTATGGCTACACCTTC. It translates to CASSQETTGTNYGYTF.

This clone was detected only once. J is TRBJ2-7 and V is TRBV7-3; 7 bases agree with TRBD2. Germline trimming cut 4 bases from V and 6 bases from J; bases unmatched to any gene: 3. CDR1 is SGHTA, CDR2 FQGTGA, per germline. The CDR3 has 12 residues. CDR3 in amino acids: CASSSPGGEQYF. The CDR3 nucleotides are TGTGCCAGCAGCTCTCCGGGGGGCGAGCAGTACTTC.

This chain connects TRBV9 to TRBJ2-7; 9 nucleotides align to TRBD1. The CDR3 runs 16 residues. V lost 0 bases to trimming and J lost 2 bases; unmatched junction nucleotides: 6. Germline lookup yields CDR1 SGDLS and CDR2 YYNGEE. The DNA of the CDR3 is TGTGCCAGCAGCGTAGGGGGAGGACAGGGGACCTACGAGCAGTACTTC. Its translation: CASSVGGGQGTYEQYF.

The chain carries TRBV29-1 and TRBJ1-4; TRBD1 aligns across 7 bases. V lost 7 bases to trimming and J lost 7 bases; unmatched junction nucleotides: 9. Germline values: CDR1 SQVTM, CDR2 ANQGSEA. The CDR3 totals 13 residues. CDR3 protein: CSAVRGRGEKLFF. Written as DNA, the CDR3 is TGCAGCGCAGTGAGGGGGCGCGGTGAAAAACTGTTTTTT.

The chain carries TRBV6-5 and TRBJ2-7; D perhaps matches TRBD1 (6 bases). This CDR3 is 12 amino acids long. Trimming left V 8 bases short and J 2 bases short, with 10 bases between. CDR1 and CDR2 from the germline V gene are MNHEY and SVGAGI. The CDR3 reads CASRTDTYEQYF. The CDR3 nucleotides are TGTGCCAGCCGGACAGACACCTACGAGCAGTACTTC.

This clone was observed a single time. This chain links TRBV10-1 with TRBJ1-2; D might be TRBD1 (6 bases). This CDR3 contains 16 residues. V was clipped by 8 bases and J by 0 bases, with 19 bases between them. Germline V gene data show CDR1 as WNHNN and CDR2 as SYGVQD (reference sequence). CDR3 in amino acids: CASVQGGVRSNYGYTF. Written as DNA, the CDR3 is TGCGCCAGCGTACAGGGCGGAGTAAGATCTAACTATGGCTACACCTTC.

The chain employs TRBV6-5 and TRBJ1-2, with D tentatively TRBD1 (5 bases). Germline values: CDR1 MNHEY, CDR2 SVGAGI. V shed 5 bases and J shed 4 bases, with 14 bases lying between them. This CDR3 spans 14 amino acids. CDR3 sequence reads: CASSLSREGYGYTF. CDR3 coding DNA: TGTGCCAGCAGTCTTTCCAGGGAGGGCTATGGCTACACCTTC.

This chain's CDR3 is CASSLSLAGGPNKQYF. In nucleotides, the CDR3 is TGTGCCAGCAGTTTATCGTTAGCGGGAGGACCCAATAAGCAGTACTTC. The chain links TRBV27 to TRBJ2-7; 10 bases align to TRBD2. The CDR3 is 16 amino acids. Germline values: CDR1 MNHEY, CDR2 SMNVEV (reference sequence). V was clipped by 0 bases and J by 8 bases; unmatched bases: 10.